A single sample gave rise to the 14 T cell receptor beta chains below, sequenced in a study of T-cell reconstitution after alpha-beta-depleted transplantation in children. Preparation of the TCRbeta library was carried out with unique molecular identifiers. One entry per CDR3 protein, called by TCRdb with MiXCR from the PCR reads. The data show hundreds of thousands of distinct CDR3 sequences, around a sixth seen once. Sequencing was performed on PBMCs from the stem cell graft donor, taken from the stem cell graft. The receptors shown here come from a human donor who donated a stem cell graft to a child with acute myeloid leukemia.

There are many counts of this clonotype. The CDR3, as DNA: TGCAGTGCCTCCGGGCCTTTTGGCTACACCTTC. As protein: CSASGPFGYTF. This chain links TRBV20-1 with TRBJ1-2; D not certain. CDR3 length: 11 residues. From germline, CDR1 is DFQATT and CDR2 SNEGSKA (reference sequence). Trimming removed 6 bases from V and 7 bases from J, with 12 bases in between.

The chain couples TRBV7-9 to TRBJ2-7; tentative D call: TRBD2 (6 bases). Looked up from germline, CDR1 is SEHNR and CDR2 is FQNEAQ (reference sequence). CDR3 length equals 13 residues. V was cut by 11 bases and J by 3 bases, with 17 bases left in between. The DNA of the CDR3 is TGTGCCGTGGGGAGGCAAGATAACTACGAGCAGTACGTC. It yields the protein CAVGRQDNYEQYV.

The chain joins TRBV6-4 to TRBJ2-1; D is possibly TRBD1 (6 bases). Trimming stripped 0 bases from V and 7 bases from J, with 7 bases between. The V gene's germline CDR1 is MRHNA and CDR2 SNTAGT. CDR3 size: 13 residues. The CDR3 here is CASSDSRGNEQFF. The DNA for the CDR3 is TGTGCCAGCAGTGACTCAAGGGGGAATGAGCAGTTCTTC.

The chain is built from TRBV28 and TRBJ2-6, with 9 bases aligning to TRBD1. Germline lookup yields CDR1 MDHEN and CDR2 SYDVKM. V was clipped by 5 bases and J by 5 bases; unmatched bases: 10. This CDR3 region has 17 residues. In DNA form, the CDR3 reads TGTGCCAGCAGTCCCAATACAGGGGGCTTTAGGGCCAACGTCCTGACTTTC. Translating gives CASSPNTGGFRANVLTF.

V usage is TRBV24-1 and J usage is TRBJ2-1; 10 nucleotides match TRBD2. With 5 bases clipped from V and 7 bases from J, the junction kept 16 bases outside the gene matches. The CDR3 length is 18 residues. Germline V gene sequence: CDR1 KGHDR, CDR2 SFDVKD. This CDR3 is CATSALLRGAGGQNEQFF. In nucleotides, the CDR3 is TGTGCCACCAGTGCCCTCCTCAGGGGAGCGGGGGGGCAGAATGAGCAGTTCTTC.

This clonotype was seen ten or more times. This rearrangement joins TRBV5-1 to TRBJ2-3; D is undetermined. Germline lookup yields CDR1 SGHRS and CDR2 YFSETQ. CDR3 length equals 13 residues. V lost 4 bases, J lost 2 bases, and 8 bases lay in between. The CDR3 region is CASSPPNTDTQYF. CDR3 bases: TGCGCCAGCAGCCCTCCTAACACAGATACGCAGTATTTT.

This clonotype appeared many times. V usage is TRBV20-1 and J usage is TRBJ2-1; TRBD2 might be the D (6 bases). The length of the CDR3 is 17 residues. Per the germline V gene, CDR1 is DFQATT and CDR2 is SNEGSKA (reference sequence). The germline V and J ends were trimmed by 0 bases and 2 bases, with 17 bases remaining between them. The CDR3 coding sequence is TGCAGTGCTAGAGATCGGGAGTGGGGGAAGGCCTACAATGAGCAGTTCTTC. Encoded protein: CSARDREWGKAYNEQFF.

This clonotype was seen many times. The V call is TRBV5-6, the J call TRBJ1-1; D gene unclear. Germline values: CDR1 SGHDT, CDR2 YYEEEE. Trimming shortened V by 0 bases and J by 1 base, and 7 bases separated the two germline ends. The CDR3 is 14 amino acids. The chain's CDR3 is CASSLARQNTEAFF. CDR3 in DNA: TGTGCCAGCAGCTTGGCCCGCCAGAACACTGAAGCTTTCTTT.

The CDR3 sequence is CASSYNMGQGVTDTQYF. As DNA, the CDR3 is TGTGCCAGCAGTTACAACATGGGACAGGGGGTTACAGATACGCAGTATTTT. The rearrangement links TRBV6-2 or TRBV6-3 to TRBJ2-3; 11 nucleotides align to TRBD1. The CDR3 consists of 17 residues. The germline V gene has CDR1 MNHEY and CDR2 SVGEGT. Trimming cost V 2 bases and J 3 bases; bases outside gene matches: 7.

This clonotype was recorded at least ten times. This chain joins TRBV4-2 and TRBJ2-1; no firm D call. V lost 0 bases, J lost 0 bases, and 6 bases lay in between. Per the germline V gene, CDR1 is LGHNA and CDR2 is YNFKEQ. The CDR3 length is 15 residues. CDR3 bases: TGTGCCAGCAGCCAAGATGTAAGCTCCTACAATGAGCAGTTCTTC. Protein sequence: CASSQDVSSYNEQFF.

The chain recombines TRBV4-1 with TRBJ2-7, with TRBD1 matching over 8 bases. Germline CDR1 reads MGHRA; CDR2 reads YSYEKL. The junction had 6 bases not matched to a gene; V was cut back by 2 bases and J by 3 bases. The CDR3 totals 15 residues. The CDR3 here is CASSQYETGDYEQYV. The CDR3 DNA reads as TGCGCCAGCAGCCAATACGAGACAGGGGACTACGAGCAGTACGTC.

This chain joins TRBV6-1 and TRBJ2-2; 7 nucleotides line up with TRBD1. The CDR3 contains 14 residues. The V gene end was trimmed by 8 bases and the J gene end by 0 bases; junction bases not matched to a gene: 3. The germline gives CDR1 MNHNS, CDR2 SASEGT. In DNA, the CDR3 is TGTGCCAGCCCGACAGGGCCGAACACCGGGGAGCTGTTTTTT. Translated, it gives CASPTGPNTGELFF.

This clonotype was observed a few times. This chain uses TRBV12-3 or TRBV12-4 with TRBJ1-6; 7 bases are a match to TRBD1. J lost 6 bases, V lost 5 bases, and 10 bases had no gene match. The CDR3 totals 16 residues. DNA of the CDR3: TGTGCCAGCAGTCACAGTCCGGGACAGAGTAATTCACCCCTCCACTTT. This sequence encodes CASSHSPGQSNSPLHF.

This clonotype was found many times. The rearrangement joins TRBV4-2 to TRBJ2-7; TRBD1 is a possible D gene (5 bases). Germline values: CDR1 LGHNA, CDR2 YNFKEQ. Trimming took 1 base from V and 2 from J, leaving 12 bases between them. CDR3 length: 15 residues. Here the CDR3 DNA reads TGTGCCAGCAGCCAAGTCTCTCCAGGGCCCTACGAGCAGTACTTC. Protein product: CASSQVSPGPYEQYF.